This TCR beta chain appears in the sequencing data of a study of response to subunit inactivated influenza vaccine. The sample holds a few counts of this clonotype. Its antigen is still unknown. Unmatched junction bases numbered 10, after V lost 0 bases and J lost 0 bases. The CDR3 has 19 amino acids. The germline V gene has CDR1 SGHDN and CDR2 FVKESK. Using its own MiXCR run on the RT-PCR reads, TCRdb lists one record per CDR3 protein. The data show 300,000 to 350,000 distinct CDR3 sequences, just over 20% seen once. Study outcomes and limitations: Few new T cells, the authors suggested, are recruited by each seasonal influenza vaccination.

This chain links TRBV14 with TRBJ2-5; TRBD2 matches 10 bases. The receptor was derived from a man aged 45 to 70 who received an inactivated influenza vaccine. Sequences were derived from PBMCs from blood, sampled less than 22 months after vaccination. CDR3 protein: CASSQDRASGGLYQETQYF. DNA of the CDR3: TGTGCCAGCAGCCAAGATCGGGCTAGCGGGGGCCTGTACCAAGAGACCCAGTACTTC. Together with reference TRBV14 and TRBJ2-5, the CDR3 gives the full variable domain: EAGVTQFPSHSVIEKGQTVTLRCDPISGHDNLYWYRRVMGKEIKFLLHFVKESKQDESGMPNNRFLAERTGGTYSTLKVQPAELEDSGVYFCASSQDRASGGLYQETQYFGPGTRLLVL.